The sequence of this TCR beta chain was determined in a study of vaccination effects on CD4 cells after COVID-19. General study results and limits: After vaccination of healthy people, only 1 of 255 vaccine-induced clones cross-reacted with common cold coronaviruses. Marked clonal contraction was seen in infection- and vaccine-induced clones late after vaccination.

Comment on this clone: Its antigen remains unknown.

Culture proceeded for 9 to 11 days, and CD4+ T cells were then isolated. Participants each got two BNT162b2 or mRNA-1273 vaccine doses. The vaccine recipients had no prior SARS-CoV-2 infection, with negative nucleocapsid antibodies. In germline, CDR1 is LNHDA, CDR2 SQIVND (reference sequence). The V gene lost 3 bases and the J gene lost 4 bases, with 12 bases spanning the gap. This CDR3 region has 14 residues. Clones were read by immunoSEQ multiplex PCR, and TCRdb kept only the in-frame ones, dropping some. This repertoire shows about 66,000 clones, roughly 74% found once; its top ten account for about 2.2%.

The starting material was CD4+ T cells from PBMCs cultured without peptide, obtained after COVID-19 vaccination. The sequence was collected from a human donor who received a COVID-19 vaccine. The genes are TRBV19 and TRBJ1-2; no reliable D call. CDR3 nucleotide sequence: TGTGCCAGTAGTATCGGGTCGTCACCCTATGGCTACACCTTC. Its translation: CASSIGSSPYGYTF.